Given below is one T cell receptor beta chain in context. What it binds is unknown. This sample was taken from a study of OX40 agonist ivuxolimab in advanced cancers. As for the study in general: The dose-escalation cohort had hepatocellular carcinoma, melanoma, renal cell or head and neck cancer.

V was pared by 3 bases and J by 9 bases, with 9 bases between. The CDR3 length is 12 residues. Germline CDR1 is MNHNS and CDR2 is SASEGT. TCRdb's copy holds only in-frame clones and misses some; the assay was immunoSEQ multiplex PCR. The table lists approximately 120,000 clones, 80% to 95% of them singletons. General study points: There were, on average, more expanded clones in CD8+ T cells than in CD4+.

Patients with autoimmune history or systemic immunosuppression were excluded. The material sequenced was CD4+ or CD8+ T cells sorted from blood, taken in a trial of the OX40 agonist ivuxolimab. The chain combines TRBV6-1 with TRBJ1-5; D gene uncertain. The source of this sequence is an adult with an advanced solid tumor such as melanoma, head and neck, liver or kidney cancer. This CDR3 reads CASSDRVLPQHF. CDR3 bases: TGTGCCAGCAGTGACCGGGTCTTGCCCCAGCATTTT.